This T cell receptor beta chain was captured by sequencing in a study of blood T cell repertoires in COVID-19. The CDR3 spans 17 residues. The trim removed 3 bases at V and 0 bases at J, leaving 11 bases unmatched. Germline V lookup: CDR1 SGHKS, CDR2 YYEKEE (reference sequence). Clones were read by immunoSEQ multiplex PCR, and TCRdb kept only the in-frame ones, dropping some. The profile shows over 350,000 clones, 85% to 90% of them singletons. This TCR was recovered from a woman between 18 and 30 years old who had recovered from COVID-19. This chain connects TRBV5-5 to TRBJ1-1; 7 bases are a match to TRBD1. Source material: PBMCs or T cells enriched from blood (not recorded which). For the CDR3, the DNA is TGTGCCAGCAGCTCCTACCGGGACAGCATCATGAACACTGAAGCTTTCTTT. Its protein product is CASSSYRDSIMNTEAFF.